A single sample gave rise to the 29 T cell receptor beta chains below, sequenced in a study of blood T cell repertoires in COVID-19. Some clones are missing from TCRdb's copy, which holds only in-frame ones; the method was immunoSEQ multiplex PCR. This table holds just under 250,000 clones, 85% to 90% found once. Sequencing was carried out using PBMCs or T cells enriched from blood (not recorded which). The receptors were gathered from a young woman who had recovered from COVID-19.

The table lists this clone with a few counts. The V call is TRBV7-2, the J call TRBJ1-5; TRBD1 matches at 9 bases. Germline V gene lookup returns CDR1 SGHTA and CDR2 FQGNSA. The V segment lost 6 bases and the J segment 6 bases; nucleotides outside the gene matches: 6. The CDR3 extends over 14 amino acids. CDR3 coding DNA: TGTGCCAGCAGAACAGGGGGCGCAGGTCAGCCCCAGCATTTT. It encodes CASRTGGAGQPQHF.

The CDR3 DNA is TGTGCCAGCAGCGGGACAAATTACAATGAGCAGTTCTTC. Encoded protein: CASSGTNYNEQFF. The rearrangement links TRBV9 to TRBJ2-1; D is possibly TRBD1 (5 bases). The V and J ends lost 3 bases and 4 bases respectively, with 8 bases between them. Germline V lookup: CDR1 SGDLS, CDR2 YYNGEE. There are 13 residues in the CDR3. Complete variable domain (other parts from reference TRBV9 and TRBJ2-1): DSGVTQTPKHLITATGQRVTLRCSPRSGDLSVYWYQQSLDQGLQFLIQYYNGEERAKGNILERFSAQQFPDLHSELNLSSLELGDSALYFCASSGTNYNEQFFGPGTRLTVL.

V is TRBV19 and J is TRBJ1-1; 7 nucleotides match TRBD1. The CDR3 is made up of 12 amino acids. With 5 bases clipped from V and 5 bases from J, the junction kept 2 bases outside the gene matches. CDR1 and CDR2 (germline): LNHDA, SQIVND (reference sequence). This CDR3 reads CASSVQGTEAFF. The CDR3 region has the DNA TGTGCCAGTAGTGTACAGGGGACTGAAGCTTTCTTT.

This clone was counted once. The J gene is TRBJ1-2, the V gene TRBV28, with TRBD1 matching over 7 bases. The CDR3 runs 15 residues. Germline V gene data show CDR1 as MDHEN and CDR2 as SYDVKM. The junction had 10 bases not matched to a gene; V was cut back by 4 bases and J by 5 bases. The CDR3 DNA reads TGTGCCAGCAGTTCCCACGGCCCAGGGGGGTATGGCTACACCTTC. It specifies CASSSHGPGGYGYTF.

The chain recombines TRBV7-2 with TRBJ1-2, with a weak D call TRBD1 (6 bases). V gave up 5 bases and J gave up 2 bases, with 12 bases separating them. This CDR3 region has 14 residues. Germline values: CDR1 SGHTA, CDR2 FQGNSA. The CDR3, as DNA: TGTGCCAGCAGCGCCGGACAGAGAAACTATGGCTACACCTTC. Protein: CASSAGQRNYGYTF.

The rearrangement links TRBV29-1 to TRBJ1-1, with a weak D call TRBD1 (6 bases). Germline CDR1 is SQVTM and CDR2 is ANQGSEA. The CDR3 extends over 13 amino acids. V lost 3 bases, J lost 5 bases, and 13 bases lay in between. The CDR3 here is CSVDGAGETEAFF. CDR3 DNA sequence: TGCAGCGTTGATGGCGCAGGGGAAACTGAAGCTTTCTTT.

V usage is TRBV4-3 and J usage is TRBJ2-3; 8 bases match TRBD2. Per germline, CDR1 LGHNA and CDR2 YSLEER. Unmatched junction bases numbered 6, after V lost 0 bases and J lost 4 bases. The CDR3 contains 16 residues. The CDR3 loop reads CASSQETGGYADTQYF. The DNA of the CDR3 is TGCGCCAGCAGCCAAGAGACGGGAGGGTACGCAGATACGCAGTATTTT.

The chain has TRBV24-1 and TRBJ2-3; TRBD2 is a possible D gene (6 bases). The V end lost 9 bases, the J end lost 1 base, and 16 bases lay between the germline ends. Germline loops: CDR1 KGHDR, CDR2 SFDVKD. The CDR3 is made up of 15 amino acids. The CDR3 DNA reads as TGTGCCACCTCCCGGGGAGGATTTCGCACAGATACGCAGTATTTT. This codes for CATSRGGFRTDTQYF.

The chain has TRBV28 and TRBJ1-1; a possible D gene is TRBD1 (5 bases). With 5 bases removed from V and 3 bases from J, the gap between germline ends came to 19 bases. Germline CDR1 MDHEN, CDR2 SYDVKM. This CDR3 spans 16 amino acids. The CDR3 nucleotides are TGTGCCAGCAGTCTGGGGGGGGTCGGAGGGGACACTGAAGCTTTCTTT. Translating it yields CASSLGGVGGDTEAFF.

The chain carries TRBV24-1 and TRBJ2-3; TRBD2 agrees at 14 bases. V shed 4 bases and J 2 bases; nucleotides not matched to a gene: 10. There are 19 residues in the CDR3. Germline CDR1 and CDR2: KGHDR and SFDVKD. The CDR3 region has the DNA TGTGCCACCAGTGACTCTTACGGACTAGCGGGAGGTGACACAGATACGCAGTATTTT. This encodes CATSDSYGLAGGDTDTQYF.

The genes are TRBV29-1 and TRBJ1-1; 8 nucleotides match TRBD1. The CDR3 runs 18 residues. Germline CDR1 SQVTM, CDR2 ANQGSEA. The trim removed 6 bases at V and 1 base at J, leaving 19 bases unmatched. Written as DNA, the CDR3 is TGCAGCGTAAGACAGGGGAACCCCGCCTGGGCCAGGAACACTGAAGCTTTCTTT. This sequence encodes CSVRQGNPAWARNTEAFF.

The rearrangement links TRBV7-3 to TRBJ2-2; D is possibly TRBD2 (5 bases). This CDR3 has 14 residues. V dropped 6 bases and J dropped 1 base, with 9 bases sitting between them. Germline V gives CDR1 SGHTA, CDR2 FQGTGA. CDR3 DNA sequence: TGTGCCAGCAGAAGGACTCAGAACACCGGGGAGCTGTTTTTT. Translating it yields CASRRTQNTGELFF.

V gene TRBV5-6 combines with J gene TRBJ2-3; TRBD2 matches 13 bases. Germline V gene data show CDR1 as SGHDT and CDR2 as YYEEEE. Unmatched junction bases numbered 9, after V lost 2 bases and J lost 6 bases. The CDR3 covers 17 residues. CDR3: CASSFALAGGPADTQYF. The CDR3 DNA reads TGTGCCAGCAGCTTTGCACTAGCGGGAGGGCCGGCGGATACGCAGTATTTT.

The V gene is TRBV3-1 (or the pseudogene TRBV3-2), the J gene TRBJ1-1; no clear D. The CDR3 is 13 residues long. CDR1 and CDR2 (germline): LGHDT, YNNKEL (reference sequence). V lost 4 bases, J lost 3 bases, and 9 bases lay in between. CDR3 DNA sequence: TGTGCCAGCAGCCCTAGCGGGGACACTGAAGCTTTCTTT. Amino acid sequence: CASSPSGDTEAFF.

The chain couples TRBV7-6 to TRBJ1-1; possible D gene TRBD1, 5 bases. V lost 5 bases, J lost 5 bases, and 15 bases lay in between. In germline, CDR1 is SGHVS, CDR2 FNYEAQ. The CDR3 runs to 14 residues. The CDR3 protein is CASSQRQGWTEAFF. In nucleotides, the CDR3 is TGTGCCAGCAGCCAGCGTCAGGGATGGACTGAAGCTTTCTTT.

The CDR3 nucleotides read TGCGCCAGCAGCCAAGTTGTGAGCGGGAGGGCCCGTCCCGGGGAGCTGTTTTTT. Translated, it gives CASSQVVSGRARPGELFF. The V call is TRBV4-3, the J call TRBJ2-2, with 10 nucleotides matching TRBD2. Per germline, CDR1 LGHNA and CDR2 YSLEER. The ends lost 1 base at V and 6 bases at J; junction bases unmatched: 11. This CDR3 is 18 amino acids long.

This clone was seen once. The J gene is TRBJ2-1, the V gene TRBV6-2 or TRBV6-3; 8 bases align to TRBD2. V lost 0 bases and J lost 6; bases outside the gene matches: 10. The CDR3 runs to 17 residues. Per the germline V gene, CDR1 is MNHEY and CDR2 is SVGEGT. The CDR3 nucleotides read TGTGCCAGCAGTTACTCGAGTCCGGACGGGAGGGCCAATGAGCAGTTCTTC. Translating gives CASSYSSPDGRANEQFF.

The V and J genes are TRBV28 and TRBJ2-7; TRBD1 aligns across 8 bases. CDR1 and CDR2 from the germline V gene are MDHEN and SYDVKM. The CDR3 length is 15 residues. Unmatched junction bases numbered 8, after V lost 1 base and J lost 6 bases. This CDR3 is CASSLFAGGKGEQYF. CDR3 nucleotides: TGTGCCAGCAGTTTATTTGCAGGGGGCAAAGGCGAGCAGTACTTC.

The chain is built from TRBV7-9 and TRBJ1-2; 10 nucleotides agree with TRBD1. CDR3 size: 15 residues. V dropped 4 bases and J dropped 7; count of bases not matched to a gene: 9. Per germline, CDR1 SEHNR and CDR2 FQNEAQ (reference sequence). This chain's CDR3 is CASSSSDRGLVGYTF. In DNA, the CDR3 is TGTGCCAGCAGCTCATCCGACAGGGGGCTTGTTGGCTACACCTTC.

The rearrangement joins TRBV28 to TRBJ2-7, with 9 nucleotides matching TRBD1. Germline loops: CDR1 MDHEN, CDR2 SYDVKM. CDR3 length: 14 amino acids. The ends lost 5 bases at V and 2 bases at J; junction bases unmatched: 4. The CDR3 DNA reads TGTGCCAGCAGTCTCTGGACAGGGGCCTACGAGCAGTACTTC. Amino acids: CASSLWTGAYEQYF.

This chain connects TRBV7-3 to TRBJ2-2, with 12 bases that match TRBD2. Germline CDR1 is SGHTA and CDR2 is FQGTGA. This CDR3 comprises 17 residues. The V segment lost 5 bases and the J segment 0 bases; nucleotides outside the gene matches: 4. CDR3 region: CASSALAGGPNTGELFF. The CDR3 coding sequence is TGTGCCAGCAGCGCCCTAGCGGGAGGGCCGAACACCGGGGAGCTGTTTTTT. The variable domain in full, with the rest retrieved from reference TRBV7-3 and TRBJ2-2, is GAGVSQTPSNKVTEKGKYVELRCDPISGHTALYWYRQSLGQGPEFLIYFQGTGAADDSGLPNDRFFAVRPEGSVSTLKIQRTERGDSAVYLCASSALAGGPNTGELFFGEGSRLTVL.

This sequence joins TRBV25-1 and TRBJ2-7, with D possibly matching TRBD1 (6 bases). This CDR3 spans 14 amino acids. Germline V gives CDR1 MGHDK, CDR2 SYGVNS. Trimming pared 5 bases from V and 6 bases from J, leaving 17 bases between. The CDR3 loop reads CASSNAGVRGEQYF. CDR3 bases: TGTGCCAGCAGTAATGCAGGGGTTAGGGGCGAGCAGTACTTC.

The genes are TRBV29-1 and TRBJ2-5; TRBD2 might be the D (5 bases). Per the germline V gene, CDR1 is SQVTM and CDR2 is ANQGSEA. V lost 4 bases, J lost 5 bases, and 11 bases lay in between. The CDR3 spans 12 residues. The CDR3: CSVGVPGETQYF. CDR3 nucleotides: TGCAGCGTTGGTGTCCCGGGGGAGACCCAGTACTTC.

The DNA of the CDR3 is TGTGCCAGCAGCTTAGATGCGGCGGGAGGCAATGAGCAGTTCTTC. Its translation: CASSLDAAGGNEQFF. The chain couples TRBV7-3 to TRBJ2-1, with 8 bases lining up with TRBD2. Germline V gene sequence: CDR1 SGHTA, CDR2 FQGTGA. J lost 6 bases, V lost 2 bases, and 6 bases had no gene match. There are 15 residues in the CDR3.

The chain recombines TRBV27 with TRBJ1-6, with unresolved D. Germline V lookup: CDR1 MNHEY, CDR2 SMNVEV (reference sequence). The length of the CDR3 is 12 residues. Trimming shortened V by 4 bases and J by 8 bases, and 6 bases separated the two germline ends. CDR3 bases: TGTGCCAGCAGTTGGCGGGATTCACCCCTCCACTTT. Translated: CASSWRDSPLHF.

This chain links TRBV24-1 with TRBJ2-7; D is perhaps TRBD1 (5 bases). The germline V and J ends were trimmed by 4 bases and 3 bases, with 27 bases remaining between them. Per the germline V gene, CDR1 is KGHDR and CDR2 is SFDVKD. This CDR3 has 19 residues. Here the CDR3 reads CATSDPVVFETDYLYEQYF. For the CDR3, the DNA is TGTGCCACCAGTGACCCCGTGGTTTTTGAGACAGATTATCTCTACGAGCAGTACTTC.

The rearrangement joins TRBV18 to TRBJ2-7; maybe TRBD2 (5 bases). Germline-derived CDR1 and CDR2 are KGHSH and LQKENI. The CDR3 contains 13 residues. Trimming cost V 6 bases and J 6 bases, with 15 bases left between them. CDR3 nucleotides: TGTGCCAGCTCGAGAAGTGAGGGCGGCGAGCAGTACTTC. Translation: CASSRSEGGEQYF.

The table lists this clone with a few counts. The V call is TRBV7-8, the J call TRBJ1-5; D perhaps matches TRBD1 (6 bases). This CDR3 has 16 amino acids. Between the trimmed V and J ends, which lost 2 bases and 6 bases, there was a span of 17 bases. CDR1 and CDR2 from the germline V gene are SGHVS and FQNEAQ. The CDR3 bases are TGTGCCAGCAGCTTATCAAGGTTACAGGGAATTCAGCCCCAGCATTTT. Its translation: CASSLSRLQGIQPQHF.

The chain links TRBV13 to TRBJ1-3; unclear D gene. Germline V gives CDR1 PRHDT, CDR2 FYEKMQ (reference sequence). The V and J ends lost 0 bases and 4 bases respectively, with 7 bases between them. CDR3 length: 14 amino acids. The CDR3: CASSLGGLGNTIYF. Written as DNA, the CDR3 is TGTGCCAGCAGCTTAGGGGGCCTCGGAAACACCATATATTTT.